This T cell receptor (beta chain) emerged from a study of cytomegalovirus exposure and HLA in healthy donors (dated by TCRdb to about 2017). In terms of the full investigation: According to an earlier analysis of several hundred of the donors, 150 million to 200 million T cells yielded roughly 110 million unique TCR beta sequences and approximately 300 Gb of sequence data. Roughly 300 gigabases of sequencing data and roughly 90 million unique TCR sequences were included in an early release covering several hundred HLA-typed donors. Of the roughly 400 genotyped donors, approximately 83% fell in the genetic ancestry cluster associated with self-reported Caucasian donors. The study aimed to test whether cataloging public T cell receptors could reveal signatures of past pathogen exposure. The T cell repertoires of about 700 subjects were profiled by immunosequencing and related to cytomegalovirus serostatus. In addition to the first cohort of several hundred subjects, a separate validation cohort of under 150 different subjects was used. The study combined high-throughput TCR immunosequencing, statistical association of individual TCRs with disease status, and machine learning to predict cytomegalovirus infection status. In a later analysis, previously published TCR beta repertoires from more than 500 donors were re-analyzed and high-resolution HLA genotyping was added so that TCR occurrence patterns could be studied. In the later analysis, no new phenotypic data were used to find candidate immune exposures; instead, reliance was placed on TCR beta sequences and their occurrence across donors. In an earlier analysis of 587 of the donors, high-throughput TCR beta sequencing was used to judge whether each TCR beta V gene segment behaved as functional or pseudogenic. Alongside the repertoire data, information on donor age, sex, ethnicity and CMV serostatus was compiled. Genome-wide SNP genotypes for about 55% of the roughly 670 donors were used in a later genetic analysis, which treated that subset as a discovery cohort. All discovery cohort repertoires had been generated using a single sequencing platform. HLA typing included class I and class II loci at four-digit resolution. The number of donors typed differed by locus, with about 620-630 for A, B, C, DRB1 and DQB1, roughly 520 for DQA1, some 570 for DPA1, and approximately 470 for DPB1. A few DR-DQ haplotypes were treated as single units for association and clustering because of strong linkage in the cohort. On average, around 240,000 unique TCR beta nucleotide sequences were sequenced per donor among 398 genotyped donors of the cohort, with roughly 18% of those sequences being non-productive. Paper-wide results and their limitations: Because counts were too low, seventeen rarely observed V segments, including chromosome 9 orphons, were excluded from the earlier analysis of 500 to 700 of the donors. A later analysis associated 15,000 to 20,000 TCR beta sequences with specific HLA alleles at a false discovery rate of 0.05. Broadly in line with IMGT annotations, most TCR beta V segments showed up in productive rearrangements about 87% or about 30% of the time in an earlier analysis of 450 to 750 of the donors. The classifier was reported to diagnose cytomegalovirus status with high specificity and sensitivity in both the original cohort and the validation cohort. In the study, approximately 150 TCR beta chains were listed as associated with cytomegalovirus. Presence/absence analyses assumed roughly uniform sequencing depth across donors, an assumption that may not hold. According to a later genetic analysis, donors in an Asian-associated ancestry cluster had fewer N-insertions in productive TCRs than the approximately 630-donor mean. The authors suggested that the approach could potentially be extended to other disease states and immunological phenotypes. Most TCR sequences were observed very rarely across donors, whereas some public TCRs were present in many individuals. In a later analysis, TCR association rates were found to vary across HLA loci, with the most associated TCRs seen for DRB1 alleles and the fewest for HLA-C alleles. In a later analysis, HLA-associated TCR beta chains were found to be more clonally expanded and to have lower generation probabilities than equally common non-associated chains. According to a later analysis, most CMV-associated TCR beta chains appeared to be HLA-restricted, and the HLA associations seemed to be driven largely by CMV exposure. A further reported finding was that TCR beta sequences accurately predicted the HLA-A and HLA-B alleles for most subjects in the first cohort. In a later analysis, several top co-occurrence clusters were reported to appear linked to parvovirus B19, influenza, CMV and Epstein-Barr virus. Some IMGT-functional V segments, including TRBV6-2 and TRBV6-3, could not be distinguished by the 87-base-pair reads and were therefore excluded. A few of the identified cytomegalovirus-associated TCR beta chains were confirmed in vitro to be specific for cytomegalovirus antigens. A cluster of highly shared sequence variants was judged likely to be a technical artifact of the sequencing pipeline. In this cohort, only TCR beta chains were sequenced, and detectable features were limited by the absence of alpha or paired-chain data. The only immune exposure information available for the cohort was CMV serostatus. When HLA alleles, especially DR and DQ, strongly co-occurred, attributing TCR associations to individual alleles was difficult. HLA typing was unavailable for some donors at each locus, so association tests used only the typed subset. V-gene and J-gene trimming of TCR beta chains was associated with a missense DCLRE1C variant in a later genetic analysis, and the association was replicated in an independent cohort. Correlated functional status among segregating V segments might reflect linkage disequilibrium, but an unknown experimental factor could not be ruled out.

The cohort consisted of fewer than 700 healthy bone marrow donors. At the time of sampling, all cohort members were nominally healthy, though unrecorded immune exposures were likely present. The donor tested CMV seronegative and was one of the 352 seronegative cohort members. Each donor provided a peripheral blood sample, and peripheral blood mononuclear cells were used for TCR beta sequencing. The Qiagen DNeasy Blood Extraction Kit was used to extract genomic DNA from the blood cell samples. The CDR3 starts with the cysteine, ends with the phenylalanine, and has 15 residues. CDR3 DNA only is kept here, 45 bases in frame from base 1. The germline V gene yields SGHTA for CDR1 and FQGNSA for CDR2. Relative to germline, V is 2 bases shorter and J is 7 bases shorter, with 17 bases between their ends. Turning to this clone: No antigen is known for it.

The method behind the library was the immunoSEQ multiplex PCR assay. A mixture of 60 forward primers for TCR Vbeta segments and 13 reverse primers for TCR Jbeta segments was used in the multiplex PCR. A multiplex PCR assay on genomic DNA amplified the CDR3 region of rearranged TCR beta genes. The Illumina HiSeq System was used to sequence the amplified TCR beta libraries as 87-base-pair reads. The study's processing was this. Across the 600 to 700 repertoires, a later analysis counted tens of millions of unique TCR beta chains, roughly 11 million of which were shared by at least two donors. A nearest-neighbor algorithm error-corrected the raw reads and collapsed the reads into unique sequences, merging closely related sequences to remove PCR and sequencing errors. Alignment of CDR3 sequences to IMGT reference sequences was used to assign V, D and J gene segments. Each retained sequence needed at least a six-nucleotide match to both a V gene segment and a J gene segment. A rearrangement counted as productive if the CDR3 had no stop codons and remained in frame with V and J, and every other rearrangement counted as non-productive. CDR3 was defined by IMGT convention, running from the second conserved V-encoded cysteine to the conserved J-encoded phenylalanine. The earlier analysis of about 570 of the donors excluded any sequence lacking an unambiguous match to a single V gene segment. An earlier analysis of a few hundred of the donors classified V segments as functional when productive rearrangements were above 56.7% and as segregating when the standard deviation between donors was above 5%. A statistical classification framework was built for diagnosing cytomegalovirus status from the catalog of TCR beta chain sequences. In a later analysis, V and J genes were assigned by comparing TCR nucleotide sequences against IMGT/GENE-DB human TR gene sequences. The TCRdist pipeline was used in a later analysis to assign CDR3 sequences and most-parsimonious VDJ recombination scenarios. In a later analysis, every TCR beta chain was defined by the combination of its CDR3 amino acid sequence and its V-gene family, and reads without a unique V-gene family were dropped. A later analysis removed roughly 590 highly shared, low-generation-probability nucleotide sequences to deal with suspected cross-contamination and a sequencing artifact. In a later analysis, a clonal expansion index for each public chain was calculated from normalized within-repertoire ranks of inferred template counts. Generation probabilities in a later analysis came from a VDJ recombination model fitted to out-of-frame rearrangements, and those results were checked against IGoR. Hypergeometric tests were used in a later analysis to score TCR-TCR, TCR-HLA and TCR-CMV co-occurrence, with a repertoire-size bias correction applied to the TCR pairs. A later analysis estimated false discovery rates by permuting HLA or CMV assignments 20 times. In a later analysis, co-occurring TCRs were grouped with DBSCAN, and TCRdist sequence similarity was added when clustering was performed within HLA-allele-positive subsets. For co-occurrence clustering, repertoires with fewer than 30,000 or more than 120,000 public chains were excluded, along with five repertoires with anomalous nucleotide sharing. TCRdb limited this immuneACCESS table to in-frame rearrangements with V and J called. A share of clones is missing; checked studies link under half to unresolved V genes, and the rest is unexplained. The DNA gave D and trimming, while V, J and clone size come from that table. This sample's table lists 200,000 or so clones. The leading ten clones occupy roughly 0.7% of the sample.

This sequence was found in a boy aged 5-17 years in good health and CMV-seronegative. The rearrangement combines TRBV7-2 with TRBJ2-5; matching of 5 bases hints at TRBD2 as the D gene. The sequenced material came from PBMCs. Here the CDR3 is given as CASSLKSVGDPTQYF. The nucleotides are TGTGCCAGCAGCTTAAAGTCCGTCGGGGATCCGACCCAGTACTTC.